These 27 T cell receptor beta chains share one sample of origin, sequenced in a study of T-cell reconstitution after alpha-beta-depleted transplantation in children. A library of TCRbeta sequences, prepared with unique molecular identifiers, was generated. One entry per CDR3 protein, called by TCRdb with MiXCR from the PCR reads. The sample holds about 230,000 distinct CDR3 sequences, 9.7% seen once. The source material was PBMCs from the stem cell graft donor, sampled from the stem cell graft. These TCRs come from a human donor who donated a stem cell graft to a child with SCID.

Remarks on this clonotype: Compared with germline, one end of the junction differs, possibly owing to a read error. DNA of the CDR3: TGTGCCAGCAGTCCCGGACGGAGCTCCTACGAGCTGTACTTC. Amino acid sequence: CASSPGRSSYELYF. The chain has TRBV12-3 or TRBV12-4 and TRBJ2-7; D unclear. There are 14 residues in the CDR3.

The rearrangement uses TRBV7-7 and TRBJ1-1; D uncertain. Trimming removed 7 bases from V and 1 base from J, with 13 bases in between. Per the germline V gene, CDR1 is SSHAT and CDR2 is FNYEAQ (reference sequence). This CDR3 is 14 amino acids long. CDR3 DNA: TGTGCCAGCATCACGGGATTGGGGAACACTGAAGCTTTCTTT. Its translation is CASITGLGNTEAFF.

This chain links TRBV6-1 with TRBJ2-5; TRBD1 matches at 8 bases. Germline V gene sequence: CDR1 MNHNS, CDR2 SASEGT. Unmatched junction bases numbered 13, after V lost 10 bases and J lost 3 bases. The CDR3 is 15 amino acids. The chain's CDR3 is CATNHISTGEETQYF. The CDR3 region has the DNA TGTGCCACCAACCATATTTCGACAGGGGAAGAGACCCAGTACTTC.

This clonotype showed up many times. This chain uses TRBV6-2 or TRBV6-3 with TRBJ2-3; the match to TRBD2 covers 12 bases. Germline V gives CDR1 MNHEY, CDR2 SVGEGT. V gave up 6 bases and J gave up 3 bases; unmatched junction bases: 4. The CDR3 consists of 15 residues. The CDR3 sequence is CASSRGLAGTDTQYF. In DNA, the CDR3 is TGTGCCAGCAGCCGAGGACTAGCGGGGACAGATACGCAGTATTTT.

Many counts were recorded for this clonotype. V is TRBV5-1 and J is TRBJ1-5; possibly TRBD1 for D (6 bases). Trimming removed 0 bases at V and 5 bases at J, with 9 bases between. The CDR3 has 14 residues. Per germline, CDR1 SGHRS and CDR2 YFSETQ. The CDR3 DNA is TGCGCCAGCAGCTTGGGGGGGGCAGATCAGCCCCAGCATTTT. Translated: CASSLGGADQPQHF. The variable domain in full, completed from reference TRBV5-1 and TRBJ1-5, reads KAGVTQTPRYLIKTRGQQVTLSCSPISGHRSVSWYQQTPGQGLQFLFEYFSETQRNKGNFPGRFSGRQFSNSRSEMNVSTLELGDSALYLCASSLGGADQPQHFGDGTRLSIL.

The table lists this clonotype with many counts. CDR3 sequence reads: CSVGGIMGQGFDEQYF. CDR3 in DNA: TGCAGCGTTGGAGGGATCATGGGACAGGGTTTCGACGAGCAGTACTTC. The chain is built from TRBV29-1 and TRBJ2-7; 9 bases agree with TRBD1. Germline CDR1 SQVTM, CDR2 ANQGSEA. Trimming took 4 bases from V and 5 from J; bases not matched to a gene: 15. This CDR3 is 16 amino acids long.

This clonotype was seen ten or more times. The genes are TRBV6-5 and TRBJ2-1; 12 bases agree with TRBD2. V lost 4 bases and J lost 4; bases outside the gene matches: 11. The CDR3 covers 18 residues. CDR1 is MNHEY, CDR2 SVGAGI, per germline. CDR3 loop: CASSSIASGGAGYNEQFF. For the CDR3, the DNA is TGTGCCAGCAGTTCCATTGCTAGCGGGGGGGCCGGGTACAATGAGCAGTTCTTC.

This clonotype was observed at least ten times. CDR3 bases: TGTGCCAGCTCCTTCCGCAGGGGCCACGAGCAGTACTTC. Translation gives CASSFRRGHEQYF. The rearrangement joins TRBV18 to TRBJ2-7; tentatively, D is TRBD1 (6 bases). Trimming removed 6 bases at V and 5 bases at J, with 14 bases between. The germline V gene has CDR1 KGHSH and CDR2 LQKENI. The CDR3 consists of 13 residues.

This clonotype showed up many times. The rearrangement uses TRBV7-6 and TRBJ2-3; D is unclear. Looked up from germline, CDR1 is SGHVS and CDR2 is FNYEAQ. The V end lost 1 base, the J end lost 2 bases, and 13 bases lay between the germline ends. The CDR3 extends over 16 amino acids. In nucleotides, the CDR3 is TGTGCCAGCAGCTTAGAGTCGTGGACGAACACAGATACGCAGTATTTT. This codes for CASSLESWTNTDTQYF.

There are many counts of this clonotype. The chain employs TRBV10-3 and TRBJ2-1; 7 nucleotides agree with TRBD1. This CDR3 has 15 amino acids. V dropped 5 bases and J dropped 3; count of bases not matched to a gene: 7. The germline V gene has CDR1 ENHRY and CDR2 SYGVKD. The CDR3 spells CAISPRQGRYNEQFF. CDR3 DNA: TGTGCCATCAGTCCAAGACAGGGCCGCTACAATGAGCAGTTCTTC.

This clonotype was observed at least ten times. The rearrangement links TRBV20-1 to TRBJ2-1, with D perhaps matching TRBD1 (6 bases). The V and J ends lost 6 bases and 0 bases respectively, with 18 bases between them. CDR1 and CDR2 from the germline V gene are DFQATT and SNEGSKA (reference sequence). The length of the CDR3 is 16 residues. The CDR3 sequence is CSAPNRAGSSYNEQFF. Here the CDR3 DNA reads TGCAGTGCCCCTAACAGGGCCGGTAGCTCCTACAATGAGCAGTTCTTC.

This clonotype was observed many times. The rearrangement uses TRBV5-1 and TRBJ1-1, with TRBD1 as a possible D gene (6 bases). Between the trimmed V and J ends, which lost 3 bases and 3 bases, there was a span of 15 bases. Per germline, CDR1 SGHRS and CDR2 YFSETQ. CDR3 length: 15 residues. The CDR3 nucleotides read TGCGCCAGCAGCTCCGATGGACAGTCTTACACTGAAGCTTTCTTT. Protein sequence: CASSSDGQSYTEAFF.

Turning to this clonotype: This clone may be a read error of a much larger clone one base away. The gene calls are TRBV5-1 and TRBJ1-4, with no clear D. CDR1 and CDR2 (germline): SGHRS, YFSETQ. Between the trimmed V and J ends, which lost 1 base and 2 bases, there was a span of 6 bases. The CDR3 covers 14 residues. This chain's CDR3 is CASSLSGTNEKLFF. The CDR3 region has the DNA TGCGCCAGCAGCTTGTCGGGGACTAATGAAAAACTGTTTTTT. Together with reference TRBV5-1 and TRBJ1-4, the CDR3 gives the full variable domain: KAGVTQTPRYLIKTRGQQVTLSCSPISGHRSVSWYQQTPGQGLQFLFEYFSETQRNKGNFPGRFSGRQFSNSRSEMNVSTLELGDSALYLCASSLSGTNEKLFFGSGTQLSVL.

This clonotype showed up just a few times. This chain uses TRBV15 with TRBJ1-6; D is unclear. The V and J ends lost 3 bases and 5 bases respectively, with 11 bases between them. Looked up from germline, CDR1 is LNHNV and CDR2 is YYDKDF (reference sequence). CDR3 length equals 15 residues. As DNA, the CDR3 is TGTGCCACCAGCAGGGACGGGTCGGATAATTCACCCCTCCACTTT. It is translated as CATSRDGSDNSPLHF.

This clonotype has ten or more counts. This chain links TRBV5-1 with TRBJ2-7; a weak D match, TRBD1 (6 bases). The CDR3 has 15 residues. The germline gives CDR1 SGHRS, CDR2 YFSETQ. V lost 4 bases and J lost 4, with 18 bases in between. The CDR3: CASSHGGWQSYEQYF. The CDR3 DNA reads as TGCGCCAGCAGCCATGGGGGCTGGCAGTCTTACGAGCAGTACTTC.

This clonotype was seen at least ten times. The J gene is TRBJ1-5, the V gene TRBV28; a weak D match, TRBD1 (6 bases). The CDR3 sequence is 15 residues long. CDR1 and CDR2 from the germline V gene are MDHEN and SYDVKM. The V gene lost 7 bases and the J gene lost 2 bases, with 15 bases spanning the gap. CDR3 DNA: TGTGCCAGCACCCTAGGGGGAGATCGCAATCAGCCCCAGCATTTT. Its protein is CASTLGGDRNQPQHF.

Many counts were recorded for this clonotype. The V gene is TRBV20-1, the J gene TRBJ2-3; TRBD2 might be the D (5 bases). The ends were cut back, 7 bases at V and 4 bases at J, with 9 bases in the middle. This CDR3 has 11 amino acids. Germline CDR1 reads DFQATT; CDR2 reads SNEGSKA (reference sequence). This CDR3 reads CSVAGADTQYF. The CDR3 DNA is TGCAGTGTGGCGGGCGCAGATACGCAGTATTTT.

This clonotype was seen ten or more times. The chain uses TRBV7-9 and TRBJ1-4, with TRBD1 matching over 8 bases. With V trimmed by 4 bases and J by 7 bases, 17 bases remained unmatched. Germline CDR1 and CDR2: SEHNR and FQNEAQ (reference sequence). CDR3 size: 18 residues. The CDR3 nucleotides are TGTGCCAGCAGCTCCGGCAGGGGGCAGTTCTCGAAGGTTGAAAAACTGTTTTTT. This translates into CASSSGRGQFSKVEKLFF.

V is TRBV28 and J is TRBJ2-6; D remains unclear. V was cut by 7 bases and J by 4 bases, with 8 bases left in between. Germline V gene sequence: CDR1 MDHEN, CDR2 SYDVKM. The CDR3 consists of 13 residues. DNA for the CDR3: TGTGCCAGCACCGGGTCCGGGGCCAACGTCCTGACTTTC. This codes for CASTGSGANVLTF.

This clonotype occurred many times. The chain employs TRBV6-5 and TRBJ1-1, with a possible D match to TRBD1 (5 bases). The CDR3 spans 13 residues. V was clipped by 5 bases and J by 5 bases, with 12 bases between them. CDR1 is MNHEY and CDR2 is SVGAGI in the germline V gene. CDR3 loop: CASSRTEGTEAFF. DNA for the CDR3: TGTGCCAGCAGTCGGACGGAGGGGACTGAAGCTTTCTTT.

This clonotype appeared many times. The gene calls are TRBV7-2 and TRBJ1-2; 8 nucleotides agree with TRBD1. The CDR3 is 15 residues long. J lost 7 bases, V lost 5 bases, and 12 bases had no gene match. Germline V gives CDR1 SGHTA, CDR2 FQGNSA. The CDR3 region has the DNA TGTGCCAGCAGCCCAAGCAGGACAGGGATATTTGGCTACACCTTC. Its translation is CASSPSRTGIFGYTF.

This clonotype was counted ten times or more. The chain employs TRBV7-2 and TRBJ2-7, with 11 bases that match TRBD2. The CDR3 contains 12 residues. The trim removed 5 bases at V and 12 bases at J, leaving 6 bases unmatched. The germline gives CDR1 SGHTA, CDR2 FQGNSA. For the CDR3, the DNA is TGTGCCAGCAGCGAAGGGACTAGCGGACGGTACTTC. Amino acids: CASSEGTSGRYF.

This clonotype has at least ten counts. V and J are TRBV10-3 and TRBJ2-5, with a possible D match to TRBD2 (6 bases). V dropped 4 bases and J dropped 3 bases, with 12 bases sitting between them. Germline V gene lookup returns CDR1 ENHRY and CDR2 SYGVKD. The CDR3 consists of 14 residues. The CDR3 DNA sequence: TGTGCCATCAGTGCCCCGGGGGATGAAGAGACCCAGTACTTC. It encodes CAISAPGDEETQYF.

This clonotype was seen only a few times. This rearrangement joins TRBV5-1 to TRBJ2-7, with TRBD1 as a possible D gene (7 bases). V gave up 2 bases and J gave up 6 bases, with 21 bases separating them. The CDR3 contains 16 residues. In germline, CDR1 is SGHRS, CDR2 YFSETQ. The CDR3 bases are TGCGCCAGCAGCTTAAATGCAGGGGGAGGATGGGGCGAGCAGTACTTC. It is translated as CASSLNAGGGWGEQYF.

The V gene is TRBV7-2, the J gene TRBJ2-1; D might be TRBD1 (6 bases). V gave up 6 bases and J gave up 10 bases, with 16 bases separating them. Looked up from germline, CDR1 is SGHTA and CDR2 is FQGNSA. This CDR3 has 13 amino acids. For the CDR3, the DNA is TGTGCCAGCAGTCGGACAGTACGTCACGAGCAGTTCTTC. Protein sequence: CASSRTVRHEQFF.

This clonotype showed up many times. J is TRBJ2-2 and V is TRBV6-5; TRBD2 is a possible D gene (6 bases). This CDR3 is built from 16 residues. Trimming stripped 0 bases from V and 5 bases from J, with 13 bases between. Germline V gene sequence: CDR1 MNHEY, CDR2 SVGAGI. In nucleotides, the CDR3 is TGTGCCAGCAGTTACTCGGAGGGGAGACCGACCGGGGAGCTGTTTTTT. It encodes CASSYSEGRPTGELFF.

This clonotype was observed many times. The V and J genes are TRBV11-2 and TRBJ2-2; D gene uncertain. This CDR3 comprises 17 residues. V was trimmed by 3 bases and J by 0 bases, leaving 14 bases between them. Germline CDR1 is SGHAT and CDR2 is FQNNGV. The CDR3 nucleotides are TGTGCCAGCAGCTTTACCGGGCGCTACTCGAACACCGGGGAGCTGTTTTTT. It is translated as CASSFTGRYSNTGELFF.